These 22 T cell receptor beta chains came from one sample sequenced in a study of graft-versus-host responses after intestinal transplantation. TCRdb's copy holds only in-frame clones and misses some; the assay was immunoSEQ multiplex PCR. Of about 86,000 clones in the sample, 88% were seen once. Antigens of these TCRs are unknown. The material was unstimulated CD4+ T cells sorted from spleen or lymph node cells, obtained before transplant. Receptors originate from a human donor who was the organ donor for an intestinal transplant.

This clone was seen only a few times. In DNA form, the CDR3 reads TGTGCCAGCAGGGCTCTCGGGGGACGCACAGATACGCAGTATTTT. Translation: CASRALGGRTDTQYF. This chain links TRBV6-1 with TRBJ2-3; D perhaps matches TRBD2 (6 bases). The CDR3 runs 15 residues. Germline loops: CDR1 MNHNS, CDR2 SASEGT. The V end was cut by 6 bases, the J end by 1 base, with 14 bases between.

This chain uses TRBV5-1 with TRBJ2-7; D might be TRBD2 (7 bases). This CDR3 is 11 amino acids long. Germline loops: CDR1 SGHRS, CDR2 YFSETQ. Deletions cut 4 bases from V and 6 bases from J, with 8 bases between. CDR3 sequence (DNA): TGCGCCAGCAGCGGGGGGGCCGAGCAGTACTTC. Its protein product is CASSGGAEQYF.

The CDR3 here is CASSLFSGAGDTQYF. DNA for the CDR3: TGCGCCAGCAGCTTATTTAGCGGGGCGGGAGATACGCAGTATTTT. The V and J genes are TRBV5-1 and TRBJ2-3; the match to TRBD2 covers 8 bases. This CDR3 is 15 amino acids long. Germline lookup yields CDR1 SGHRS and CDR2 YFSETQ. J was trimmed by 5 bases and V by 2 bases; bases with no gene match: 7. The full variable domain, its missing parts supplied by reference TRBV5-1 and TRBJ2-3, is KAGVTQTPRYLIKTRGQQVTLSCSPISGHRSVSWYQQTPGQGLQFLFEYFSETQRNKGNFPGRFSGRQFSNSRSEMNVSTLELGDSALYLCASSLFSGAGDTQYFGPGTRLTVL.

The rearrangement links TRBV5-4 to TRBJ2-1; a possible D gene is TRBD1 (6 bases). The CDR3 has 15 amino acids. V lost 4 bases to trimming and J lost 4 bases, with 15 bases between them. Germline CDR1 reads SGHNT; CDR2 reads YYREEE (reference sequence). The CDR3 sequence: CASSQGGSGYNEQFF. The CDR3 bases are TGTGCCAGCAGCCAAGGGGGTTCCGGGTACAATGAGCAGTTCTTC. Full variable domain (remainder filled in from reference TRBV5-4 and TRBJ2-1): ETGVTQSPTHLIKTRGQQVTLRCSSQSGHNTVSWYQQALGQGPQFIFQYYREEENGRGNFPPRFSGLQFPNYSSELNVNALELDDSALYLCASSQGGSGYNEQFFGPGTRLTVL.

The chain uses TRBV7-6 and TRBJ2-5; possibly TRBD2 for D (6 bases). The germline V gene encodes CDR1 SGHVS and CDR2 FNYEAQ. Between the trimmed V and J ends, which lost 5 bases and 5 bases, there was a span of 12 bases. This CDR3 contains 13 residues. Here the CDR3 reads CASSLLGGETQYF. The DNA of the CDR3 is TGTGCCAGCAGCCTACTAGGAGGGGAGACCCAGTACTTC.

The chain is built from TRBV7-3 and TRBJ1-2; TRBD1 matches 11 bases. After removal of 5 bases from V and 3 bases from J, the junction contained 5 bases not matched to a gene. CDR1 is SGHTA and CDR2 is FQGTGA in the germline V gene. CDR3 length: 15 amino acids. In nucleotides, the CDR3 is TGTGCCAGCAGCCTAGGACAGGGGGCGGACTATGGCTACACCTTC. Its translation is CASSLGQGADYGYTF.

DNA for the CDR3: TGTGCCAGCACCAACATTCAGGGGCGAAATACGCAGTATTTT. Translating gives CASTNIQGRNTQYF. This sequence joins TRBV6-6 and TRBJ2-3, with a tentative D call TRBD1 (6 bases). V shed 7 bases and J shed 7 bases, with 18 bases lying between them. The length of the CDR3 is 14 residues. Germline loops: CDR1 MNHNY, CDR2 SVGAGI (reference sequence).

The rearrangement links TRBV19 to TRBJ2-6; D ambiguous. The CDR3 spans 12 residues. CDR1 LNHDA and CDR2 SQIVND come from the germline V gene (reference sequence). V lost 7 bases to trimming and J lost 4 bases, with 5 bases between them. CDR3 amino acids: CASTTGANVLTF. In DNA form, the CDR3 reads TGTGCCAGTACCACAGGGGCCAACGTCCTGACTTTC. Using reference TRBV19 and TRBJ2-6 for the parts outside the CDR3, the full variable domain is DGGITQSPKYLFRKEGQNVTLSCEQNLNHDAMYWYRQDPGQGLRLIYYSQIVNDFQKGDIAEGYSVSREKKESFPLTVTSAQKNPTAFYLCASTTGANVLTFGAGSRLTVL.

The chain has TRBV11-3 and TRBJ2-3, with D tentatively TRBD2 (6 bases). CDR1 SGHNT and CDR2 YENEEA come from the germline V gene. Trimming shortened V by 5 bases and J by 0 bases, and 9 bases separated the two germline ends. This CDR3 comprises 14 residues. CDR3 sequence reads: CASSMGGSTDTQYF. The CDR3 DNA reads TGTGCCAGCAGCATGGGGGGAAGCACAGATACGCAGTATTTT.

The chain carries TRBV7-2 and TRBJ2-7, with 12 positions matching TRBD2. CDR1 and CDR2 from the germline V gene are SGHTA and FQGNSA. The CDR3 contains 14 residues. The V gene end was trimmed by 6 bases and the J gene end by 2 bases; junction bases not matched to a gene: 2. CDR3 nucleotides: TGTGCCAGCAGACTAGCGGGGGGTACCTACGAGCAGTACTTC. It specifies CASRLAGGTYEQYF.

CDR3 DNA sequence: TGTGCCAGCAGCTTATGGGACAGGACCTACGAGCAGTACTTC. Translation: CASSLWDRTYEQYF. The rearrangement joins TRBV11-2 to TRBJ2-7, with 8 bases identical to TRBD1. CDR1 and CDR2 from the germline V gene are SGHAT and FQNNGV. The CDR3 has 14 amino acids. V lost 2 bases to trimming and J lost 2 bases; unmatched junction nucleotides: 2.

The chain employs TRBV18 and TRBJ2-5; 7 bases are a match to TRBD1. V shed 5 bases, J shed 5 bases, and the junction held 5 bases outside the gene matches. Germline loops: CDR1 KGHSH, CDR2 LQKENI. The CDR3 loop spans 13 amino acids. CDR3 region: CASSAGRGETQYF. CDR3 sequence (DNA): TGTGCCAGCTCAGCTGGCAGGGGGGAGACCCAGTACTTC.

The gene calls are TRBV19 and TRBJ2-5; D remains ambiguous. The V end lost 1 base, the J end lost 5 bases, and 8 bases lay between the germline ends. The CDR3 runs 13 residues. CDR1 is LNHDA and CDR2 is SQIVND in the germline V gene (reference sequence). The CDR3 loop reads CASSIGLEETQYF. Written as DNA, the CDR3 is TGTGCCAGTAGTATAGGGTTGGAGGAGACCCAGTACTTC.

CDR3 region: CASSQADRQNTEAFF. CDR3 bases: TGTGCCAGCAGCCAAGCAGACAGACAGAACACTGAAGCTTTCTTT. The chain combines TRBV4-2 with TRBJ1-1; perhaps TRBD1 as D (5 bases). Trimming pared 1 base from V and 1 base from J, leaving 10 bases between. The CDR3 runs 15 residues. CDR1 LGHNA and CDR2 YNFKEQ come from the germline V gene.

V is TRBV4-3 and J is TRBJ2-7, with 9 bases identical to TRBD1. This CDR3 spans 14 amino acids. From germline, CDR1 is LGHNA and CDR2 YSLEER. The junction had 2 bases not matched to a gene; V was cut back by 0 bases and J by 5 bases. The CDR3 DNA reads TGCGCCAGCAGCCAAGAGACAGGGGGTCACGAGCAGTACTTC. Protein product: CASSQETGGHEQYF.

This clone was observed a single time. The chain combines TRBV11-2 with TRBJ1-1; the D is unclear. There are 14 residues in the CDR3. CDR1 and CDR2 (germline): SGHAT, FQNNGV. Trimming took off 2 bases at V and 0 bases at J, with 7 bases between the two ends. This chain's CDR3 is CASSLSLLNTEAFF. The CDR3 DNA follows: TGTGCCAGCAGCTTATCCCTCTTGAACACTGAAGCTTTCTTT. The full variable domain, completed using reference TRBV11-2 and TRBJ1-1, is EAGVAQSPRYKIIEKRQSVAFWCNPISGHATLYWYQQILGQGPKLLIQFQNNGVVDDSQLPKDRFSAERLKGVDSTLKIQPAKLEDSAVYLCASSLSLLNTEAFFGQGTRLTVV.

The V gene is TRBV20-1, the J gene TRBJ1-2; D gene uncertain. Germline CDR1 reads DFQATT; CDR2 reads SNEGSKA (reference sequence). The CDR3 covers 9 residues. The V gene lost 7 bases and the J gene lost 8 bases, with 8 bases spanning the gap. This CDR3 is CSVFRGYTF. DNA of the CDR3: TGCAGTGTCTTCAGGGGCTACACCTTC.

This CDR3 is CASSSQGAGGYTF. The CDR3 DNA is TGCGCCAGCAGTTCCCAGGGGGCTGGTGGCTACACCTTC. This chain connects TRBV5-1 to TRBJ1-2; 8 bases are a match to TRBD1. Germline trimming cut 5 bases from V and 7 bases from J; bases unmatched to any gene: 7. The CDR3 contains 13 residues. Germline V CDR1 and CDR2: SGHRS, YFSETQ.

The CDR3 DNA is TGTGCCAGCAGCCAGACAGGGGGGGTGAAAGGATTCGATGAGCAGTTCTTC. Protein sequence: CASSQTGGVKGFDEQFF. The V call is TRBV9, the J call TRBJ2-1; 9 bases are a match to TRBD1. Germline V gene data show CDR1 as SGDLS and CDR2 as YYNGEE. The length of the CDR3 is 17 residues. V shed 4 bases and J 8 bases; nucleotides not matched to a gene: 16.

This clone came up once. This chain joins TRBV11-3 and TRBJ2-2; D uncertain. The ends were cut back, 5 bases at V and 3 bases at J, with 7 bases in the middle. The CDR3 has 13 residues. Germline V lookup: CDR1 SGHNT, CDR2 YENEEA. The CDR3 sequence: CASSRGYTGELFF. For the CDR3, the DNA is TGTGCCAGCAGCCGAGGATACACCGGGGAGCTGTTTTTT.

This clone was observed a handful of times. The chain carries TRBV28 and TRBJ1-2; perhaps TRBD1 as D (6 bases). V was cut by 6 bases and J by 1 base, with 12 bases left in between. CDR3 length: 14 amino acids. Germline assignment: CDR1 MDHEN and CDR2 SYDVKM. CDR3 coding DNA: TGTGCCAGCAGCCCAACAGGGATTAACTATGGCTACACCTTC. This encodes CASSPTGINYGYTF.

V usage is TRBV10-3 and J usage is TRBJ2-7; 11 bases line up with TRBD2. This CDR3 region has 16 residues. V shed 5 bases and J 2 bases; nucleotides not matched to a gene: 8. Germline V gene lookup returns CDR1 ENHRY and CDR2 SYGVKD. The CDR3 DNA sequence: TGTGCCATCAGTCAACTAGCGGGGGTTTTTCCCTACGAGCAGTACTTC. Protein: CAISQLAGVFPYEQYF.